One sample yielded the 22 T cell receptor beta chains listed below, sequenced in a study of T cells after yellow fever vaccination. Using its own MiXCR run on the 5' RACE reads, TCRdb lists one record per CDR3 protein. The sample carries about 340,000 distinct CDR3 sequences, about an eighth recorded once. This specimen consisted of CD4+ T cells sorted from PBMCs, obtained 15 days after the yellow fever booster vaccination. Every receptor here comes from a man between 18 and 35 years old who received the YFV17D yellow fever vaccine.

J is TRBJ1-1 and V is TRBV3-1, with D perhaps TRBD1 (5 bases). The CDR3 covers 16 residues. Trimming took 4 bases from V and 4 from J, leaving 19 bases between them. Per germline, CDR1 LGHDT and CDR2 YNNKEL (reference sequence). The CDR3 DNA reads TGTGCCAGCAGCCCGGCCGGAAGGACAAAGAGCACTGAAGCTTTCTTT. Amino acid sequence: CASSPAGRTKSTEAFF. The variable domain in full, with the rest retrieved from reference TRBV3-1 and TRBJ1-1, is DTAVSQTPKYLVTQMGNDKSIKCEQNLGHDTMYWYKQDSKKFLKIMFSYNNKELIINETVPNRFSPKSPDKAHLNLHINSLELGDSAVYFCASSPAGRTKSTEAFFGQGTRLTVV.

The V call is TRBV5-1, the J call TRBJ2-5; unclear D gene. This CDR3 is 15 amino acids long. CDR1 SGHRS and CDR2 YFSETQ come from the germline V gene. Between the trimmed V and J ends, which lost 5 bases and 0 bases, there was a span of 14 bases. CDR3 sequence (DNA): TGCGCCAGCAGAGTAGGCATGGGGTACCAAGAGACCCAGTACTTC. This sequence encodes CASRVGMGYQETQYF.

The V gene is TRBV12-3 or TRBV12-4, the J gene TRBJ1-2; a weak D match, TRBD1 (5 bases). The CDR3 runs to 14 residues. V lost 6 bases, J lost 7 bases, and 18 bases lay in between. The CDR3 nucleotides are TGTGCCAGCAGGAATAACAGGAATATGGGTGGCTACACCTTC. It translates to CASRNNRNMGGYTF.

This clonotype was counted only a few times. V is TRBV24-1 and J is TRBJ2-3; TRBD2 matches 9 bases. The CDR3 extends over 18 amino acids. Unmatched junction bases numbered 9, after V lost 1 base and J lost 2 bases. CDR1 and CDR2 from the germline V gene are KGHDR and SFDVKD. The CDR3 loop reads CATSDFPSGDPDTDTQYF. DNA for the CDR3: TGTGCCACCAGTGATTTCCCTAGCGGGGATCCCGACACAGATACGCAGTATTTT.

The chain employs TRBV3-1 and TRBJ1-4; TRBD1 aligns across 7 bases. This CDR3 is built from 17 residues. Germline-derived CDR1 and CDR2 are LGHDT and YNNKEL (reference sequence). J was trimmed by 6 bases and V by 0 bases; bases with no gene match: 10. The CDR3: CASSQDLGTAYDEKLFF. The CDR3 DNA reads TGTGCCAGCAGCCAAGATCTTGGGACAGCTTACGATGAAAAACTGTTTTTT.

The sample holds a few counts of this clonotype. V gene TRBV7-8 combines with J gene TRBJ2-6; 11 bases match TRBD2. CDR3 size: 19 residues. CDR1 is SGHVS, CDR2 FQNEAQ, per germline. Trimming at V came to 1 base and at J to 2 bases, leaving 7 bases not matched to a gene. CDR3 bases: TGTGCCAGCAGCTTAGAACCCCTAGCGGGGGGTCCTGGGGCCAACGTCCTGACTTTC. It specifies CASSLEPLAGGPGANVLTF. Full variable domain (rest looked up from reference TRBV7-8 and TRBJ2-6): GAGVSQSPRYKVAKRGQDVALRCDPISGHVSLFWYQQALGQGPEFLTYFQNEAQLDKSGLPSDRFFAERPEGSVSTLKIQRTQQEDSAVYLCASSLEPLAGGPGANVLTFGAGSRLTVL.

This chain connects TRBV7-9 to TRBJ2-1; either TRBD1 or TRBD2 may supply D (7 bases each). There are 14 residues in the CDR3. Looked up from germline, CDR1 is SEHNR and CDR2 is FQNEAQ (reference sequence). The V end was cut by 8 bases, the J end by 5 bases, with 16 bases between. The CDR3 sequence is CASARGGSNNEQFF. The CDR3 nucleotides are TGTGCCAGCGCCAGGGGGGGTAGTAACAATGAGCAGTTCTTC.

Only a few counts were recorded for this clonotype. The CDR3 bases are TGTGCCAGCAGTTACTCCCCTAGATCCACAGATACGCAGTATTTT. It encodes CASSYSPRSTDTQYF. The V and J genes are TRBV6-5 and TRBJ2-3; D call uncertain. The germline V and J ends were trimmed by 0 bases and 2 bases, with 9 bases remaining between them. The CDR3 is made up of 15 amino acids. Germline-derived CDR1 and CDR2 are MNHEY and SVGAGI.

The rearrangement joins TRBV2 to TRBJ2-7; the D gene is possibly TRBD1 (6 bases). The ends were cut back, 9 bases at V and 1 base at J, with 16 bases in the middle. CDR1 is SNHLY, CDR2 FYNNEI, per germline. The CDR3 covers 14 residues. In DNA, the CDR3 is TGTGCCAGTAACCCCGGGGACACATCCTACGAGCAGTACGTC. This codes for CASNPGDTSYEQYV.

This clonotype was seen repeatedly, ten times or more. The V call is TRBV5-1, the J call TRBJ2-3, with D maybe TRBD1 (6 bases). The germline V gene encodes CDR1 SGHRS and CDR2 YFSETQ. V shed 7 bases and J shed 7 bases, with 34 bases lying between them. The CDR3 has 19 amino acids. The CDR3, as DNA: TGCGCCAGCCGGCCTCGGGGACAATTCCGACAGGAAGCTTGGAATACGCAGTATTTT. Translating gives CASRPRGQFRQEAWNTQYF.

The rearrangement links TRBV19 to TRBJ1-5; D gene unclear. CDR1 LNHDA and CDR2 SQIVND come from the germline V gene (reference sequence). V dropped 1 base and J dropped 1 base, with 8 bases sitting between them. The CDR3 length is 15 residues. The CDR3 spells CASSIGRQSNQPQHF. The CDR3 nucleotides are TGTGCCAGTAGTATAGGCCGACAAAGCAATCAGCCCCAGCATTTT.

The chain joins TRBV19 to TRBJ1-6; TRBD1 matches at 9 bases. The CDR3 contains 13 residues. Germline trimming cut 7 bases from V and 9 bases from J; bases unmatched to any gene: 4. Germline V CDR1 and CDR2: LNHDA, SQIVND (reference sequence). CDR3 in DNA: TGTGCCAGTAACGACAGGGGGACTTCACCCCTCCACTTT. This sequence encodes CASNDRGTSPLHF.

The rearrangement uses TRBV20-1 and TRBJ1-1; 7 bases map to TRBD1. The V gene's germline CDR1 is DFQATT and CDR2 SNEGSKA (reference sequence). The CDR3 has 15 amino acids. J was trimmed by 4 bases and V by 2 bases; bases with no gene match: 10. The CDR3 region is CSARRQGRGATEAFF. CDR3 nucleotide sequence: TGCAGTGCTAGACGACAGGGCCGGGGAGCCACTGAAGCTTTCTTT.

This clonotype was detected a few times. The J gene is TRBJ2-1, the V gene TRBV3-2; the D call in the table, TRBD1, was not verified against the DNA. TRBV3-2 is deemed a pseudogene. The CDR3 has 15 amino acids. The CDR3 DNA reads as TGTGCCAGCATCGGGGCGGGGGTCTCCTACAATGAGCAGTTCTTC. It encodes CASIGAGVSYNEQFF.

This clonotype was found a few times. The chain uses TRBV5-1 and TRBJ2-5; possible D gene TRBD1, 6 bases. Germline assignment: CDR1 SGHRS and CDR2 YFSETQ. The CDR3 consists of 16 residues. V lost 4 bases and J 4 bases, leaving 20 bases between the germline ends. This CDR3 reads CASSLQGTGVGETQYF. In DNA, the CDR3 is TGCGCCAGCAGCCTACAGGGAACCGGGGTAGGAGAGACCCAGTACTTC.

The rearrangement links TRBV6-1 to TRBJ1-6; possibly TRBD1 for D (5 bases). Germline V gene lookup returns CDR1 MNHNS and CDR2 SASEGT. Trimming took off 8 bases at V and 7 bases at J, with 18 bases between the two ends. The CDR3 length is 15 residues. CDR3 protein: CASGPGTTPNSPLHF. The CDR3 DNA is TGTGCCAGCGGACCCGGGACTACACCCAATTCACCCCTCCACTTT.

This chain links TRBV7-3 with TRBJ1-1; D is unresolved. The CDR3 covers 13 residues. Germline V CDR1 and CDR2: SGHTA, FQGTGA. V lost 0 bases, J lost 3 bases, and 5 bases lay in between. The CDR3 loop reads CASSLTSYTEAFF. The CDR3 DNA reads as TGTGCCAGCAGCTTAACCAGTTACACTGAAGCTTTCTTT.

This chain's CDR3 is CASSLAGGDSPLHF. For the CDR3, the DNA is TGTGCCAGCAGCTTAGCGGGAGGTGATTCACCCCTCCACTTT. The chain links TRBV11-2 to TRBJ1-6; D is unclear. The CDR3 sequence is 14 residues long. The V gene lost 1 base and the J gene lost 8 bases, with 9 bases spanning the gap. The germline gives CDR1 SGHAT, CDR2 FQNNGV.

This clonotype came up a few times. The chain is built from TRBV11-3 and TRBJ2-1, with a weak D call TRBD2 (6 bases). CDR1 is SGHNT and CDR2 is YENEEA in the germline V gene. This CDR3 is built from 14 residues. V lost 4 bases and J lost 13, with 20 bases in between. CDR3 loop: CASSSPNLAGLQFF. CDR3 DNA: TGTGCCAGCAGCTCTCCCAATCTCGCGGGGCTACAGTTCTTC.

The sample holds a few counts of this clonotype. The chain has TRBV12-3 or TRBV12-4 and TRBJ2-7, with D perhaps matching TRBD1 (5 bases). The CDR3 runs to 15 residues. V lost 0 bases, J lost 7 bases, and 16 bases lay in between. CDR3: CASSLALAGLGEQYF. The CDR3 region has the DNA TGTGCCAGCAGTTTAGCGCTTGCAGGGCTTGGGGAGCAGTACTTC.

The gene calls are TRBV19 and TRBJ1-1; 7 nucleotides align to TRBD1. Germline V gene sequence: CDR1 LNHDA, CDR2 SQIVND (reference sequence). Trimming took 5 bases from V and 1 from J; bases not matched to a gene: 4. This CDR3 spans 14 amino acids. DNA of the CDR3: TGTGCCAGTAGTCGGACAGGCAAGAACACTGAAGCTTTCTTT. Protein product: CASSRTGKNTEAFF.

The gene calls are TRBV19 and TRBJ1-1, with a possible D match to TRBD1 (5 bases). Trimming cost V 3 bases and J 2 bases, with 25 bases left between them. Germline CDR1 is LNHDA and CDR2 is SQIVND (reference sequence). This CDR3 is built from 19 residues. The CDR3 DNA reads TGTGCCAGTAGTATCCCCTCTTGGACACCTTCCAGCCTAAACACTGAAGCTTTCTTT. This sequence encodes CASSIPSWTPSSLNTEAFF.